These 9 T cell receptor beta chains were all obtained from the same sample, sequenced in a study of PD-1 blockade in classical Hodgkin lymphoma. This table comes from immunoSEQ multiplex PCR, and its TCRdb copy is limited to in-frame clones, with some not included. The sample includes under 80,000 clones, roughly 93% of them seen just once. Time point: newly diagnosed, previously untreated cHL patient sample. The specimen was peripheral blood mononuclear cells (PBMCs). The receptors here all came from a human donor with classical Hodgkin lymphoma.

The chain employs TRBV6-5 and TRBJ1-5; unclear D gene. Between the trimmed V and J ends, which lost 6 bases and 0 bases, there was a span of 9 bases. The CDR3 is 14 residues long. Germline V CDR1 and CDR2: MNHEY, SVGAGI. DNA for the CDR3: TGTGCCAGCAGGTCCAGGTCTAGCAATCAGCCCCAGCATTTT. Translated, it gives CASRSRSSNQPQHF.

V is TRBV9 and J is TRBJ1-1; D ambiguous. The germline V gene encodes CDR1 SGDLS and CDR2 YYNGEE. The V end was cut by 2 bases, the J end by 0 bases, with 5 bases between. CDR3 size: 13 residues. This CDR3 reads CASSVTMNTEAFF. Here the CDR3 DNA reads TGTGCCAGCAGCGTCACGATGAACACTGAAGCTTTCTTT.

This sequence joins TRBV5-1 and TRBJ1-1; D not certain. CDR3 length: 13 amino acids. CDR1 and CDR2 from the germline V gene are SGHRS and YFSETQ. The V end was cut by 5 bases, the J end by 0 bases, with 8 bases between. This chain's CDR3 is CASRPSLNTEAFF. The CDR3 DNA sequence: TGCGCCAGCAGGCCTAGTTTGAACACTGAAGCTTTCTTT.

The chain combines TRBV18 with TRBJ2-7; D might be TRBD1 (5 bases). The germline V gene has CDR1 KGHSH and CDR2 LQKENI. The CDR3 extends over 14 amino acids. Trimming left V 3 bases short and J 0 bases short, with 9 bases between. The CDR3 reads CASSPREFSYEQYF. The CDR3 bases are TGTGCCAGCTCACCCAGGGAATTCTCCTACGAGCAGTACTTC.

This clone appeared a single time. V and J are TRBV19 and TRBJ1-4, with no clear D. Germline CDR1 and CDR2: LNHDA and SQIVND (reference sequence). This CDR3 has 14 residues. Trimming pared 1 base from V and 5 bases from J, leaving 8 bases between. The CDR3 region has the DNA TGTGCCAGTAGTATAGGGGCCGGGAATGAAAAACTGTTTTTT. Translation: CASSIGAGNEKLFF.

The chain employs TRBV20-1 and TRBJ2-7; no clear D. Looked up from germline, CDR1 is DFQATT and CDR2 is SNEGSKA (reference sequence). The V gene lost 6 bases and the J gene lost 1 base, with 7 bases spanning the gap. The CDR3 has 11 amino acids. CDR3 amino acids: CSAQISYEQYF. CDR3 nucleotides: TGCAGTGCCCAGATATCCTACGAGCAGTACTTC.

This clone has just one count. This chain uses TRBV15 with TRBJ2-2; a possible D gene is TRBD2 (6 bases). Deletions cut 6 bases from V and 6 bases from J, with 14 bases between. Germline V gene lookup returns CDR1 LNHNV and CDR2 YYDKDF (reference sequence). The CDR3 is 14 residues long. CDR3 bases: TGTGCCACCAGTGGACGGGAGATGCCCGGGGAGCTGTTTTTT. Its translation: CATSGREMPGELFF.

V gene TRBV5-1 combines with J gene TRBJ1-1; 8 positions agree with TRBD1. CDR3 size: 13 residues. V shed 4 bases, J shed 5 bases, and the junction held 4 bases outside the gene matches. Germline V gene sequence: CDR1 SGHRS, CDR2 YFSETQ. This CDR3 is CASSGQGKTEAFF. The CDR3 DNA follows: TGCGCCAGCAGCGGACAGGGCAAGACTGAAGCTTTCTTT.

The gene calls are TRBV2 and TRBJ2-3; a possible D gene is TRBD2 (6 bases). CDR1 is SNHLY and CDR2 is FYNNEI in the germline V gene. CDR3 length: 13 residues. The V and J ends lost 8 bases and 2 bases respectively, with 11 bases between them. The CDR3 is CASASEPTDTQYF. The DNA for the CDR3 is TGTGCCAGCGCTAGCGAACCCACAGATACGCAGTATTTT.